Following are 28 T cell receptor beta chains from one sample sequenced in a study of blood T cell repertoires in COVID-19. Produced via immunoSEQ multiplex PCR; TCRdb's table is partial and in-frame only. Of approximately 200,000 clones listed, approximately 87% are singletons. The source material was peripheral blood. These receptors came from a man aged 55 to 70 who had recovered from COVID-19.

The V and J genes are TRBV7-8 and TRBJ2-7; 8 bases match TRBD2. The V gene end was trimmed by 7 bases and the J gene end by 3 bases; junction bases not matched to a gene: 14. Germline V CDR1 and CDR2: SGHVS, FQNEAQ. The CDR3 has 16 residues. The CDR3 region is CASNPSYSGAFYEQYF. The DNA for the CDR3 is TGTGCCAGCAACCCCTCCTATAGCGGGGCGTTCTACGAGCAGTACTTC. The full variable domain, rest sourced from reference TRBV7-8 and TRBJ2-7, is GAGVSQSPRYKVAKRGQDVALRCDPISGHVSLFWYQQALGQGPEFLTYFQNEAQLDKSGLPSDRFFAERPEGSVSTLKIQRTQQEDSAVYLCASNPSYSGAFYEQYFGPGTRLTVT.

This clone has a handful of counts. The J gene is TRBJ1-2, the V gene TRBV11-2; maybe TRBD1 (5 bases). The CDR3 runs 13 residues. V lost 0 bases to trimming and J lost 5 bases, with 7 bases between them. Germline CDR1 is SGHAT and CDR2 is FQNNGV. DNA of the CDR3: TGTGCCAGCAGCTTAGATCGACAGTATGGCTACACCTTC. Its protein product is CASSLDRQYGYTF.

The chain links TRBV3-1 (or the pseudogene TRBV3-2) to TRBJ1-1, with 10 bases fitting TRBD1. This CDR3 region has 16 residues. Germline V lookup: CDR1 LGHDT, CDR2 YNNKEL (reference sequence). The ends lost 3 bases at V and 8 bases at J; junction bases unmatched: 12. CDR3 coding DNA: TGTGCCAGCAGCCATATCCCGGGACAGGGGACCCCAGAAGCTTTCTTT. Translation: CASSHIPGQGTPEAFF.

The V call is TRBV7-2, the J call TRBJ2-3; possibly TRBD2 for D (5 bases). V gave up 5 bases and J gave up 4 bases, with 16 bases separating them. Per germline, CDR1 SGHTA and CDR2 FQGNSA. The CDR3 has 15 amino acids. The CDR3 nucleotides read TGTGCCAGCAGCCCTGGACTTGCGGAAGCAGATACGCAGTATTTT. Encoded protein: CASSPGLAEADTQYF.

This clone was seen only once. The chain carries TRBV9 and TRBJ1-3; tentatively, D is TRBD1 (6 bases). Germline CDR1 SGDLS, CDR2 YYNGEE. The CDR3 has 15 amino acids. The ends were cut back, 2 bases at V and 4 bases at J, with 13 bases in the middle. The DNA of the CDR3 is TGTGCCAGCAGCGTTGGTAAAGGGGGAGGAAACACCATATATTTT. Translation: CASSVGKGGGNTIYF.

The chain employs TRBV9 and TRBJ2-1; tentative D call: TRBD2 (5 bases). Trimming removed 7 bases at V and 8 bases at J, with 13 bases between. Germline values: CDR1 SGDLS, CDR2 YYNGEE. CDR3 length: 12 amino acids. The DNA for the CDR3 is TGTGCCAGCGAAGGTAGCGCTCATGAGCAGTTCTTC. It encodes CASEGSAHEQFF.

This rearrangement joins TRBV5-5 to TRBJ2-3; maybe TRBD1 (7 bases). Per germline, CDR1 SGHKS and CDR2 YYEKEE (reference sequence). The CDR3 spans 15 residues. V lost 4 bases and J 4 bases, leaving 16 bases between the germline ends. CDR3 DNA sequence: TGTGCCAGCAGCGCGGGACAGTGGGGGCCAGATACGCAGTATTTT. This gives the protein CASSAGQWGPDTQYF.

The J gene is TRBJ1-2, the V gene TRBV6-1; D perhaps matches TRBD1 (5 bases). V was pared by 0 bases and J by 6 bases, with 14 bases between. This CDR3 spans 15 amino acids. Germline loops: CDR1 MNHNS, CDR2 SASEGT. The CDR3, as DNA: TGTGCCAGCAGTGAAGCTGGGGGATGGGGGGATGGCTACACCTTC. Translated, it gives CASSEAGGWGDGYTF.

The rearrangement links TRBV19 to TRBJ1-3; D might be TRBD1 (6 bases). The CDR3 contains 14 residues. V was pared by 5 bases and J by 2 bases, with 10 bases between. The germline gives CDR1 LNHDA, CDR2 SQIVND (reference sequence). In nucleotides, the CDR3 is TGTGCCAGTAGTCCCCGGACAGCTGGAAACACCATATATTTT. This sequence encodes CASSPRTAGNTIYF.

This chain links TRBV9 with TRBJ2-1; 8 bases map to TRBD2. Germline V CDR1 and CDR2: SGDLS, YYNGEE. The CDR3 spans 14 residues. V lost 0 bases to trimming and J lost 9 bases; unmatched junction nucleotides: 5. The CDR3 sequence is CASSVGLAQGEQFF. The CDR3 DNA reads as TGTGCCAGCAGCGTAGGACTAGCGCAGGGTGAGCAGTTCTTC.

This chain joins TRBV5-1 and TRBJ2-7; 10 nucleotides align to TRBD2. Trimming removed 2 bases from V and 0 bases from J; junction bases left unmatched: 5. CDR3 length: 16 amino acids. CDR1 and CDR2 (germline): SGHRS, YFSETQ. The CDR3 nucleotides read TGCGCCAGCAGCTTAACTAGCGGGATTACCTCCTACGAGCAGTACTTC. Translating it yields CASSLTSGITSYEQYF.

The chain links TRBV7-2 to TRBJ1-6; D possibly corresponds to TRBD1 (6 bases). The germline V gene encodes CDR1 SGHTA and CDR2 FQGNSA. The CDR3 covers 15 residues. V was cut by 2 bases and J by 6 bases, with 11 bases left in between. As DNA, the CDR3 is TGTGCCAGCAGCTTACGGGGAGGGGGTAATTCACCCCTCCACTTT. Residues: CASSLRGGGNSPLHF. Combining the CDR3 with reference TRBV7-2 and TRBJ1-6 gives the whole variable domain GAGVSQSPSNKVTEKGKDVELRCDPISGHTALYWYRQSLGQGLEFLIYFQGNSAPDKSGLPSDRFSAERTGGSVSTLTIQRTQQEDSAVYLCASSLRGGGNSPLHFGNGTRLTVT.

The chain carries TRBV28 and TRBJ1-1; D remains unclear. The germline V gene has CDR1 MDHEN and CDR2 SYDVKM. The CDR3 contains 13 residues. V gave up 3 bases and J gave up 7 bases, with 12 bases separating them. In nucleotides, the CDR3 is TGTGCCAGCAGTTTTGGTCGGGAGATTGAAGCTTTCTTT. This codes for CASSFGREIEAFF.

The chain combines TRBV6-5 with TRBJ1-4; 7 bases are shared with TRBD1. This CDR3 has 13 amino acids. Germline V gives CDR1 MNHEY, CDR2 SVGAGI. Trimming cost V 11 bases and J 6 bases; bases outside gene matches: 9. The CDR3 DNA follows: TGTGCCGGGCGAACAGGGGTGGATGAAAAACTGTTTTTT. Amino acid sequence: CAGRTGVDEKLFF.

The chain employs TRBV21-1 and TRBJ2-7; the D call of TRBD2 is as the table states it, not checked on the DNA. TRBV21-1 is shown as a pseudogene. The CDR3 has 15 amino acids. DNA of the CDR3: TGTGCCAGCAGCAAAAGCGCGGGGACCTCCTACGAGCAGTACTTC. Translation: CASSKSAGTSYEQYF.

This sequence joins TRBV7-9 and TRBJ2-1; weak D call: TRBD2 (5 bases). This CDR3 has 15 residues. V lost 6 bases, J lost 0 bases, and 12 bases lay in between. Germline CDR1 reads SEHNR; CDR2 reads FQNEAQ (reference sequence). The CDR3 loop is CASRLAHSSYNEQFF. In DNA, the CDR3 is TGTGCCAGCAGGCTAGCACACAGCTCCTACAATGAGCAGTTCTTC. The complete variable domain, with remaining parts taken from reference TRBV7-9 and TRBJ2-1, reads DTGVSQNPRHKITKRGQNVTFRCDPISEHNRLYWYRQTLGQGPEFLTYFQNEAQLEKSRLLSDRFSAERPKGSFSTLEIQRTEQGDSAMYLCASRLAHSSYNEQFFGPGTRLTVL.

The chain is built from TRBV4-3 and TRBJ2-1, with 11 bases identical to TRBD1. CDR3 size: 15 residues. Germline V lookup: CDR1 LGHNA, CDR2 YSLEER. V dropped 0 bases and J dropped 12; count of bases not matched to a gene: 7. CDR3 bases: TGCGCCAGCAGCCAAGAGAGCGGGACAGGGGGTGTGCAGTTCTTC. Its translation is CASSQESGTGGVQFF.

This chain joins TRBV7-9 and TRBJ2-1; D gene uncertain. In germline, CDR1 is SEHNR, CDR2 FQNEAQ (reference sequence). The CDR3 is 12 amino acids. Trimming removed 1 base at V and 8 bases at J, with 6 bases between. In nucleotides, the CDR3 is TGTGCCAGCAGCTTAGACACCGATGAGCAGTTCTTC. It translates to CASSLDTDEQFF. Combining the CDR3 with reference TRBV7-9 and TRBJ2-1 gives the whole variable domain DTGVSQNPRHKITKRGQNVTFRCDPISEHNRLYWYRQTLGQGPEFLTYFQNEAQLEKSRLLSDRFSAERPKGSFSTLEIQRTEQGDSAMYLCASSLDTDEQFFGPGTRLTVL.

This clone was counted between two and nine times. The CDR3 DNA reads TGTGCCAGCAAGGGTGCGGACAGGAAGAACACTGAAGCTTTCTTT. Amino acid sequence: CASKGADRKNTEAFF. This chain uses TRBV28 with TRBJ1-1; 7 bases map to TRBD1. Trimming removed 7 bases from V and 1 base from J; junction bases left unmatched: 9. The CDR3 length is 15 residues. The germline V gene encodes CDR1 MDHEN and CDR2 SYDVKM.

The CDR3 DNA sequence: TGTGCCAGGGTCCCGGGACATACGGCCTACGAGCAGTACTTC. The encoded protein is CARVPGHTAYEQYF. The V call is TRBV19, the J call TRBJ2-7; TRBD1 might be the D (6 bases). The V gene's germline CDR1 is LNHDA and CDR2 SQIVND (reference sequence). This CDR3 has 14 amino acids. Trimming removed 9 bases at V and 2 bases at J, with 17 bases between. The variable domain in full, completed from reference TRBV19 and TRBJ2-7, reads DGGITQSPKYLFRKEGQNVTLSCEQNLNHDAMYWYRQDPGQGLRLIYYSQIVNDFQKGDIAEGYSVSREKKESFPLTVTSAQKNPTAFYLCARVPGHTAYEQYFGPGTRLTVT.

The chain carries TRBV5-1 and TRBJ2-3; 9 bases agree with TRBD2. The CDR3 has 16 amino acids. Trimming removed 4 bases from V and 4 bases from J; junction bases left unmatched: 10. The V gene's germline CDR1 is SGHRS and CDR2 YFSETQ. The CDR3 loop is CASSPLGGLAADTQYF. The CDR3 DNA reads as TGCGCCAGCAGCCCCCTCGGGGGACTAGCTGCAGATACGCAGTATTTT.

This clone has more than one count but fewer than ten. This sequence joins TRBV7-6 and TRBJ1-6, with D unclear. The CDR3 is 13 amino acids. V lost 5 bases and J 7 bases, leaving 9 bases between the germline ends. The germline V gene has CDR1 SGHVS and CDR2 FNYEAQ. This CDR3 is CASSVVQNSPLHF. Written as DNA, the CDR3 is TGTGCCAGCAGCGTAGTCCAAAATTCACCCCTCCACTTT.

This chain joins TRBV19 and TRBJ2-1; TRBD1 matches at 8 bases. J gave up 7 bases and V 5 bases, and 10 bases lay outside the gene matches. This CDR3 spans 15 amino acids. The germline gives CDR1 LNHDA, CDR2 SQIVND (reference sequence). Written as DNA, the CDR3 is TGTGCCAGTAGTTTTACAGGGGGTAAATTTAATGAGCAGTTCTTC. Its protein product is CASSFTGGKFNEQFF.

The chain combines TRBV5-4 with TRBJ1-2; D remains unclear. The CDR3 contains 15 residues. Trimming pared 3 bases from V and 4 bases from J, leaving 16 bases between. The V gene's germline CDR1 is SGHNT and CDR2 YYREEE (reference sequence). This chain's CDR3 is CASSSTQEGGYGYTF. The CDR3 DNA sequence: TGTGCCAGCAGCTCTACCCAGGAGGGAGGCTATGGCTACACCTTC.

The chain carries TRBV20-1 and TRBJ2-1; D remains unclear. Deletions cut 5 bases from V and 7 bases from J, with 6 bases between. The CDR3 extends over 10 amino acids. The germline V gene encodes CDR1 DFQATT and CDR2 SNEGSKA (reference sequence). The CDR3 DNA reads as TGCAGTGCTTACCAGAATGAGCAGTTCTTC. It translates to CSAYQNEQFF.

The J gene is TRBJ2-7, the V gene TRBV11-3; TRBD2 is a possible D gene (6 bases). V was trimmed by 3 bases and J by 0 bases, leaving 12 bases between them. The V gene's germline CDR1 is SGHNT and CDR2 YENEEA. The CDR3 runs to 15 residues. CDR3 protein: CASSLDSTSSYEQYF. The CDR3 coding sequence is TGTGCCAGCAGCTTGGACTCGACTAGCTCCTACGAGCAGTACTTC.

V is TRBV2 and J is TRBJ1-2, with D maybe TRBD1 (5 bases). CDR3 length equals 14 residues. Deletions cut 3 bases from V and 1 base from J, with 9 bases between. Looked up from germline, CDR1 is SNHLY and CDR2 is FYNNEI. The CDR3 DNA reads TGTGCCAGCAGTGAGGGGACTTTTAACTATGGCTACACCTTC. Translation gives CASSEGTFNYGYTF. The variable domain in full, with the rest retrieved from reference TRBV2 and TRBJ1-2, is EPEVTQTPSHQVTQMGQEVILRCVPISNHLYFYWYRQILGQKVEFLVSFYNNEISEKSEIFDDQFSVERPDGSNFTLKIRSTKLEDSAMYFCASSEGTFNYGYTFGSGTRLTVV.

The V gene is TRBV7-2, the J gene TRBJ1-1; tentative D call: TRBD1 (6 bases). The length of the CDR3 is 14 residues. The V gene's germline CDR1 is SGHTA and CDR2 FQGNSA. Trimming shortened V by 5 bases and J by 2 bases, and 12 bases separated the two germline ends. CDR3 protein: CASSLGQSNTEAFF. The CDR3 DNA reads TGTGCCAGCAGCCTTGGACAGTCAAACACTGAAGCTTTCTTT.